Each of the 14 T cell receptor beta chains below was sequenced from the same sample in a study of beta chain features in type 1 diabetes. Reverse transcribing all isolated RNA meant expressed TCRB transcripts were sequenced. Measured with immunoSEQ multiplex PCR; TCRdb has only the in-frame clones, and not every one. The repertoire consists of a few hundred thousand clones, with roughly 13% occurring once and the leading ten covering around 0.02%. The sequencing input was naive CD4+ T cells from blood. The receptors derive from a man younger than 30 in good health.

This chain uses TRBV30 with TRBJ2-7, with D perhaps matching TRBD1 (5 bases). Germline lookup yields CDR1 GTSNPN and CDR2 SVGIG (reference sequence). The length of the CDR3 is 13 residues. V shed 4 bases and J shed 7 bases, with 17 bases lying between them. CDR3 in DNA: TGTGCCTGGACCCAGGGTGGGAAGTGGGAGCAGTACTTC. It codes for CAWTQGGKWEQYF.

The V and J genes are TRBV29-1 and TRBJ2-3; the match to TRBD2 covers 9 bases. Trimming took 4 bases from V and 6 from J; bases not matched to a gene: 5. The germline V gene has CDR1 SQVTM and CDR2 ANQGSEA. The CDR3 contains 13 residues. CDR3 sequence: CSVVAGGPDTQYF. Here the CDR3 DNA reads TGCAGCGTTGTCGCGGGGGGGCCGGATACGCAGTATTTT.

The CDR3: CASSLDTSATRSYNEQFF. The CDR3 DNA sequence: TGTGCCAGCAGCTTAGATACTAGCGCCACCCGCTCCTACAATGAGCAGTTCTTC. The genes are TRBV7-9 and TRBJ2-1; 7 bases align to TRBD2. Germline assignment: CDR1 SEHNR and CDR2 FQNEAQ (reference sequence). Trimming cost V 1 base and J 0 bases; bases outside gene matches: 9. The CDR3 has 18 residues.

The chain has TRBV11-2 and TRBJ2-2; 10 positions match TRBD2. This CDR3 region has 16 residues. Germline-derived CDR1 and CDR2 are SGHAT and FQNNGV. V trimming: 0 bases; J trimming: 6 bases; junction bases outside the gene matches: 4. CDR3 nucleotide sequence: TGTGCCAGCAGCTTAGAGGGACTAGCGATTGCCGGGGAGCTGTTTTTT. Translated, it gives CASSLEGLAIAGELFF.

The rearrangement uses TRBV7-2 and TRBJ2-7; TRBD1 is a possible D gene (6 bases). Germline-derived CDR1 and CDR2 are SGHTA and FQGNSA. Trimming removed 3 bases from V and 1 base from J, with 7 bases in between. CDR3 size: 13 residues. CDR3 sequence (DNA): TGTGCCAGCAGCTTCGGACAGTCCTACGAGCAGTACTTC. Translated, it gives CASSFGQSYEQYF.

On this clone itself: The same CDR3 arises from other DNA sequences in this sample as well. The CDR3 DNA follows: TGTGCCTGGAGTGTCCGGGGTGGGTATGGCTACACCTTC. Translation gives CAWSVRGGYGYTF. The V and J genes are TRBV30 and TRBJ1-2; no firm D call. This CDR3 is 13 amino acids long. Trimming removed 0 bases at V and 5 bases at J, with 10 bases between. In germline, CDR1 is GTSNPN, CDR2 SVGIG (reference sequence).

This clone occurred a few times. This rearrangement joins TRBV19 to TRBJ2-5; tentatively, D is TRBD2 (6 bases). V lost 2 bases, J lost 5 bases, and 12 bases lay in between. This CDR3 is 14 amino acids long. Germline lookup yields CDR1 LNHDA and CDR2 SQIVND (reference sequence). CDR3 protein: CASSISGTVETQYF. CDR3 DNA: TGTGCCAGTAGTATATCGGGGACTGTGGAGACCCAGTACTTC.

V and J are TRBV5-1 and TRBJ2-2; 13 bases agree with TRBD2. Germline V lookup: CDR1 SGHRS, CDR2 YFSETQ. Trimming took 4 bases from V and 7 from J; bases not matched to a gene: 10. The CDR3 runs 17 residues. The CDR3 protein is CASSGRTSGSFGGELFF. The CDR3 DNA reads TGCGCCAGCAGCGGTCGGACTAGCGGGAGTTTCGGCGGGGAGCTGTTTTTT.

This clone has only one observation. The chain combines TRBV7-2 with TRBJ1-1; D is uncertain. There are 14 residues in the CDR3. CDR1 SGHTA and CDR2 FQGNSA come from the germline V gene. The ends were cut back, 2 bases at V and 0 bases at J, with 7 bases in the middle. CDR3 nucleotide sequence: TGTGCCAGCAGCTTATTATCGGTGAACACTGAAGCTTTCTTT. Translation gives CASSLLSVNTEAFF.

This sequence joins TRBV19 and TRBJ1-2, with D maybe TRBD1 (6 bases). This CDR3 comprises 14 residues. Trimming cost V 4 bases and J 8 bases, with 17 bases left between them. From germline, CDR1 is LNHDA and CDR2 SQIVND (reference sequence). The chain's CDR3 is CASSTQQGADGYTF. DNA for the CDR3: TGTGCCAGTAGTACCCAACAGGGTGCTGACGGCTACACCTTC.

V and J are TRBV6-1 and TRBJ2-2, with 8 bases aligning to TRBD1. There are 13 residues in the CDR3. V lost 6 bases to trimming and J lost 6 bases; unmatched junction nucleotides: 3. The germline V gene has CDR1 MNHNS and CDR2 SASEGT. The CDR3 DNA sequence: TGTGCCAGCAGGGACAGGGTGCCCGGGGAGCTGTTTTTT. Protein product: CASRDRVPGELFF.

The table lists this clone with a few counts. The chain has TRBV5-4 and TRBJ2-7; 8 bases map to TRBD1. V was clipped by 0 bases and J by 4 bases; unmatched bases: 12. The CDR3 length is 17 residues. CDR1 is SGHNT, CDR2 YYREEE, per germline (reference sequence). CDR3 in amino acids: CASSLGGSTGVSYEQYF. The CDR3 nucleotides read TGTGCCAGCAGCTTGGGGGGCTCGACAGGGGTTTCGTACGAGCAGTACTTC.

This clone was picked up a small number of times. This chain connects TRBV27 to TRBJ1-2; D is perhaps TRBD1 (5 bases). Trimming removed 5 bases at V and 7 bases at J, with 14 bases between. CDR1 is MNHEY and CDR2 is SMNVEV in the germline V gene (reference sequence). CDR3 length: 13 amino acids. The CDR3 reads CASSPTGVGGYTF. For the CDR3, the DNA is TGTGCCAGCAGTCCCACGGGGGTGGGTGGCTACACCTTC.

This clone was seen a handful of times. The gene calls are TRBV6-6 and TRBJ2-3; D is uncertain. Trimming took 7 bases from V and 8 from J, leaving 10 bases between them. Germline assignment: CDR1 MNHNY and CDR2 SVGAGI (reference sequence). This CDR3 is 11 amino acids long. Written as DNA, the CDR3 is TGTGCCAGCATTAAACCGGGTACGCAGTATTTT. Translated, it gives CASIKPGTQYF.